This entry concerns a single TCR beta chain. Its antigen is not identified. Germline CDR1 SQVTM, CDR2 ANQGSEA. The V gene lost 3 bases and the J gene lost 4 bases, with 12 bases spanning the gap. This CDR3 has 14 amino acids. The repertoire was sequenced with immunoSEQ multiplex PCR; TCRdb's copy has only in-frame clones and lacks some. Of around 990,000 clones in the sample, around 77% were seen once. This specimen belongs to a study of shared clonotypes between healthy human individuals. About the research overall: Donors were a couple of women and a few men aged 18 to 49. Findings and limits, study-wide: Rarefaction curves obtained for sorted subsets showed sequencing incomplete despite large depth. The naive CD4 repertoires of a few donors were compared, and approximately 5.3% of clonotypes were shared.

This chain connects TRBV29-1 to TRBJ1-4, with no clear D. The sequencing sample was made of memory CD4+ T cells from PBMCs. Subset indicated: CD45RA-negative fraction. The receptor comes from a man younger than 35 in good health. Some clones in this sample may be carry-over from other donors' samples. CDR3 sequence: CSVEIGRNNEKLFF. CDR3 DNA: TGCAGCGTTGAGATCGGCAGAAATAATGAAAAACTGTTTTTT. The variable domain in full, completed from reference TRBV29-1 and TRBJ1-4, reads SAVISQKPSRDICQRGTSLTIQCQVDSQVTMMFWYRQQPGQSLTLIATANQGSEATYESGFVIDKFPISRPNLTFSTLTVSNMSPEDSSIYLCSVEIGRNNEKLFFGSGTQLSVL.